This T cell receptor (beta chain) was retrieved from a study of shared clonotypes between healthy human individuals (TCRdb year 2020). Notes on the research overall: Two women and a few men aged 18 to 49 years were included in the cohort. Per donor, three plates each were used for CD4 naive and CD4 memory, two for CD8 naive, and one for CD8 memory. The study deeply sequenced blood TCR repertoires of about 5 healthy adults to estimate repertoire size and the extent of clonotype sharing between individuals. Different laboratories and diverse techniques were used to prepare libraries and sequence TCR repertoires, to increase sequencing depth and limit assay-specific biases. Each donor's leukapheresis produced roughly between about 0.9 and 9.5 billion PBMCs.

General findings and caveats noted by the study authors: Pairwise subsampling led to the expectation that sequencing depth would affect the degree of clonotype sharing among donors. Even with the large sequencing depth, rarefaction of the sorted-subset datasets indicated that sequencing was incomplete. Only blood was sampled, and tissue TCR repertoires likely differ from those in blood. Larger estimated clonotype richness was generally found for naive subsets than for memory subsets. Higher generation probabilities were observed for clonotypes shared by all four sorted-subset donors than for non-shared clonotypes. Approximately 5% of naive CD4, roughly 3.5% of naive CD8, approximately 2% of memory CD4, and more than 0.35% of memory CD8 clonotypes were shared across several donors. Because the study included a small number of donors, the genetic and exposure-history diversity represented was limited.

There are 15 amino acids in the CDR3, from cysteine to phenylalanine inclusive. Just the 45-base CDR3 DNA is kept, in frame starting at base 1. For CDR1 and CDR2, the germline V gene lists SNHLY and FYNNEI. The germline V and J ends show losses of 2 bases and 6 bases respectively, and no gene match explains 4 bases of the junction. Using the deep immunoSEQ assay, multiplex PCR amplified TCR CDR3 regions from genomic DNA. Extracted genomic DNA from each cell subset was spread evenly across all wells of several immunoSEQ 96-well plates, with each plate serving as a replicate. For sorted subsets, about 210 ng of genomic DNA, equivalent to tens of thousands of T cell genomes, went into each replicate PCR. Purified libraries were quantified with a Qubit 3.0 fluorometer, sized on a Bioanalyzer 2100, and re-quantified with the KAPA Library Quantification kit. Every immunoSEQ 96-well plate was sequenced on a dedicated single-read 150-cycle Illumina NextSeq 550 flow cell. As for the original processing: Because the immunoSEQ output held only junctional sequences and lacked quality scores, the filtering could not match the filtering applied to full-length reads. To assign V/J genes and CDR3, sequences were annotated using PyIR, a Python wrapper for IgBLAST v1.9, with IMGT germline references. Any read was removed if the V/J assignment was weak (E-value above 1e-6), the CDR3 was missing, or the read contained stop codons, out-of-frame junctions, or ambiguous translated residues. V3J clonotypes were defined as sequences sharing the same inferred V gene, J gene, and CDR3 amino acid sequence. Percentage overlap between repertoires was computed as shared unique clonotypes divided by the size of the smaller repertoire. Repertoire richness was assessed with RTK rarefaction, the Chao1 estimator, and Recon v2.1 estimates of unobserved clonotypes. Generation probabilities were computed with OLGA for all TCRbeta clonotypes obtained by the gDNA method from a few donors. The immuneACCESS repertoire file appears here via TCRdb, limited to in-frame rearrangements. These files lack a portion of the clones; in checked studies, under half of the deficit traces to unresolved V genes, and the cause of the others is not known. Clone size and V and J calls were adopted from that table, with D and trimming inferred from the DNA. This sample comprises about 2.4 million clones, approximately 93% of them detected only once. Roughly 0.39% of the sample lies in the top ten.

In regard to this clone: What this receptor recognizes is not known. Base qualities were left out, and no much larger clone turns up one base away.

The donors were healthy, HIV-negative adults who had no recently reported acute infections or vaccinations. All donors were Caucasian adults living in Nashville, Tennessee, USA. CD4+ T cells were enriched through magnetic negative selection, after which naive cells were positively selected on CD45RA and the remaining negative fraction served as the memory subset. Blood was collected by leukapheresis, and PBMCs were isolated by Ficoll-Histopaque density gradient centrifugation and then cryopreserved in liquid nitrogen vapor phase. Analytical flow cytometry was used to check the purity and quantity of each magnetically sorted T cell population. Each sorted fraction had its genomic DNA isolated and then quantified by UV absorbance on a Nanodrop 2000c.

This sequence was found in a man between 18 and 35 years old in good health. Some clones in this sample may be carry-over from other donors' samples. The specimen was naive CD4+ T cells from PBMCs. The cell subset or site tag for this specimen amounts to: CD45RA+ positively selected. Recombination linked TRBV2 to TRBJ2-2, with 9 bases in between that match TRBD1. CDR3 reads: CASSEKTGGPGELFF. The DNA sequence follows: TGTGCCAGCAGTGAAAAGACAGGGGGACCCGGGGAGCTGTTTTTT.